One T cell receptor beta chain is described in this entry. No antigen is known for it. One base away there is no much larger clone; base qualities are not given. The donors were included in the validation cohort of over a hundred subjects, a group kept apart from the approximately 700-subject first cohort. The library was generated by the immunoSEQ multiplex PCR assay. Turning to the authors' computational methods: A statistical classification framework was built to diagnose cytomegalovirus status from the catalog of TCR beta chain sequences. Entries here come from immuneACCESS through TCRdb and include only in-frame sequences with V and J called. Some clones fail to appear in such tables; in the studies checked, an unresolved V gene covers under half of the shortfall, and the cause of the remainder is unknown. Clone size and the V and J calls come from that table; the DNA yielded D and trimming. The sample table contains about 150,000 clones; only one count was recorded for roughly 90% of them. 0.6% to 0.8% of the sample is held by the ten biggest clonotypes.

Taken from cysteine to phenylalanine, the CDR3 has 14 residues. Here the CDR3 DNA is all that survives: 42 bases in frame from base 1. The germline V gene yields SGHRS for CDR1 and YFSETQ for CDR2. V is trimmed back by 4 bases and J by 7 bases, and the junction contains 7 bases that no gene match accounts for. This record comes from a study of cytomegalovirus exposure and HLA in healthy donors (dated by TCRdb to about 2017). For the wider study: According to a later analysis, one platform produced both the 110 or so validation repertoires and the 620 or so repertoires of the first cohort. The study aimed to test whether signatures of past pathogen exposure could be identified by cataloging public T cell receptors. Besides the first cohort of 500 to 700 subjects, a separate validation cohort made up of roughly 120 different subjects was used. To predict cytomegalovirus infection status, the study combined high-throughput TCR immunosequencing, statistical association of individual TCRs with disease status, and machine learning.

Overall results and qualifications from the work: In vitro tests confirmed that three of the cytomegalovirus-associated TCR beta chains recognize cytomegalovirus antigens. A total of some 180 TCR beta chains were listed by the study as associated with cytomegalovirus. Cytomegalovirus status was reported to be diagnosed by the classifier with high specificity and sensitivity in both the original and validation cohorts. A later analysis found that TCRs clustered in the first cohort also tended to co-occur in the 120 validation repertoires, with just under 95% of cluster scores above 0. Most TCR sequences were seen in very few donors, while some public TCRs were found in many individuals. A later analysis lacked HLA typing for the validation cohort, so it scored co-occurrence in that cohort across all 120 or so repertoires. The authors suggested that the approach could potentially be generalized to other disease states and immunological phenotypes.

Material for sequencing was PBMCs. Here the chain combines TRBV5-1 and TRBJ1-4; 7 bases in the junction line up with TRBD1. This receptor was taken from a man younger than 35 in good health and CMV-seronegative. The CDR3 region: CASSRTGQPEKLFF. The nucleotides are TGCGCCAGCAGCCGGACAGGCCAGCCTGAAAAACTGTTTTTT.